The 29 T cell receptor beta chains listed next were all sequenced from one sample in a study of Ad26.COV2.S vaccination and SARS-CoV-2 variants. Assay: immunoSEQ multiplex PCR; the TCRdb copy retains only in-frame clones and omits some. The table shows a few hundred thousand clones, with about nine tenths occurring only once. Stated treatment: approximately 18 received Ad26.COV2.S at low or high dose, single or two shots; roughly five received placebo; per-sample allocation not given. Material that was analyzed had been drawn on day 63 after the first vaccine or placebo injection. The sequencing here drew on peripheral blood, taken in a trial of Ad26.COV2.S vaccine versus placebo. These receptors were taken from a person between 18 and 60 years old who received the Ad26.COV2.S COVID-19 vaccine or a placebo.

Here the CDR3 reads CASSIALFLGSGNTIYF. The CDR3 DNA reads as TGTGCCAGTAGTATAGCCCTCTTCCTGGGATCTGGAAACACCATATATTTT. This chain uses TRBV19 with TRBJ1-3; D is undetermined. Per germline, CDR1 LNHDA and CDR2 SQIVND (reference sequence). V gave up 1 base and J gave up 1 base, with 14 bases separating them. The CDR3 is 17 residues long.

This clone was seen only once. The gene calls are TRBV5-1 and TRBJ2-3; TRBD2 matches 13 bases. Germline V lookup: CDR1 SGHRS, CDR2 YFSETQ. The ends lost 3 bases at V and 0 bases at J; junction bases unmatched: 7. CDR3 length equals 18 residues. The CDR3 spells CASSSRTSGGTSTDTQYF. CDR3 in DNA: TGCGCCAGCAGCTCTCGGACTAGCGGGGGAACTAGCACAGATACGCAGTATTTT.

Within the sample, this clone is large. This sequence joins TRBV2 and TRBJ1-5; D gene ambiguous. CDR3 length: 14 residues. Germline values: CDR1 SNHLY, CDR2 FYNNEI. With 4 bases removed from V and 7 bases from J, the gap between germline ends came to 14 bases. For the CDR3, the DNA is TGTGCCAGCAGTGGATTCAGGAGGGCCCAGCCCCAGCATTTT. Protein: CASSGFRRAQPQHF.

In DNA, the CDR3 is TGTGCCAGCACCCCCGGAGGGGACAGATCTTACAATGAGCAGTTCTTC. Translation: CASTPGGDRSYNEQFF. V is TRBV5-4 and J is TRBJ2-1, with D possibly matching TRBD1 (7 bases). Germline-derived CDR1 and CDR2 are SGHNT and YYREEE (reference sequence). With 6 bases removed from V and 4 bases from J, the gap between germline ends came to 20 bases. This CDR3 has 16 residues. The full variable domain, rest sourced from reference TRBV5-4 and TRBJ2-1, is ETGVTQSPTHLIKTRGQQVTLRCSSQSGHNTVSWYQQALGQGPQFIFQYYREEENGRGNFPPRFSGLQFPNYSSELNVNALELDDSALYLCASTPGGDRSYNEQFFGPGTRLTVL.

The rearrangement uses TRBV6-5 and TRBJ1-4, with 8 bases fitting TRBD1. The CDR3 sequence is 15 residues long. The V gene end was trimmed by 2 bases and the J gene end by 8 bases; junction bases not matched to a gene: 7. The germline CDR1 and CDR2 sequences are MNHEY and SVGAGI. This chain's CDR3 is CASSYVSGGGEKLFF. CDR3 nucleotides: TGTGCCAGCAGTTACGTCTCAGGGGGCGGCGAAAAACTGTTTTTT.

About this clone itself: Given a much more abundant clone one base away, this may be a read error. The V call is TRBV3-1 (or the pseudogene TRBV3-2), the J call TRBJ1-5; D gene unclear. V lost 1 base, J lost 8 bases, and 6 bases lay in between. The germline gives CDR1 LGHDT, CDR2 YNNKEL (reference sequence). CDR3 length: 12 amino acids. The CDR3 DNA reads as TGTGCCAGCAGCCAAGGGTTGGAGCCCCAGCATTTT. As protein: CASSQGLEPQHF.

The gene calls are TRBV4-1 and TRBJ2-7; 9 bases line up with TRBD1. Germline lookup yields CDR1 MGHRA and CDR2 YSYEKL. V shed 3 bases, J shed 3 bases, and the junction held 9 bases outside the gene matches. There are 16 residues in the CDR3. CDR3: CASSHLPGQGFYEQYF. DNA for the CDR3: TGCGCCAGCAGCCACTTACCGGGACAGGGATTCTACGAGCAGTACTTC.

This clone was picked up one time. The rearrangement uses TRBV19 and TRBJ2-4, with a possible D match to TRBD1 (6 bases). V lost 6 bases and J lost 8, with 14 bases in between. Germline CDR1 is LNHDA and CDR2 is SQIVND (reference sequence). This CDR3 is built from 13 residues. The CDR3 is CASRTTGWDIQYF. CDR3 bases: TGTGCCAGTAGAACGACAGGTTGGGACATTCAGTACTTC.

This clone appeared a few times. The CDR3 region has the DNA TGTGCCAGCAGTTCGCAGCGGGACACACCCTACGAGCAGTACTTC. It is translated as CASSSQRDTPYEQYF. The gene calls are TRBV27 and TRBJ2-7, with D possibly matching TRBD2 (7 bases). Trimming removed 4 bases from V and 2 bases from J, with 15 bases in between. The CDR3 covers 15 residues. Germline assignment: CDR1 MNHEY and CDR2 SMNVEV (reference sequence).

This clone is a singleton in its sample. The chain combines TRBV7-3 with TRBJ1-1; no clear D gene. This CDR3 region has 14 residues. Germline V lookup: CDR1 SGHTA, CDR2 FQGTGA. V was pared by 5 bases and J by 4 bases, with 14 bases between. The CDR3 is CASSLSGGGTEAFF. The CDR3 DNA reads as TGTGCCAGCAGCCTATCGGGAGGTGGCACTGAAGCTTTCTTT.

The chain has TRBV30 and TRBJ2-3, with D maybe TRBD1 (6 bases). The CDR3 runs to 15 residues. Trimming pared 0 bases from V and 4 bases from J, leaving 14 bases between. Germline V gene sequence: CDR1 GTSNPN, CDR2 SVGIG (reference sequence). The CDR3 is CAWSVQGSLADTQYF. The CDR3 bases are TGTGCCTGGAGTGTACAGGGCTCCCTCGCAGATACGCAGTATTTT.

The J gene is TRBJ2-1, the V gene TRBV3-1 (or the pseudogene TRBV3-2); D gene uncertain. CDR1 is LGHDT, CDR2 YNNKEL, per germline (reference sequence). V lost 0 bases to trimming and J lost 8 bases, with 17 bases between them. This CDR3 has 16 residues. The CDR3 reads CASSQETGALFYEQFF. CDR3 coding DNA: TGTGCCAGCAGCCAAGAAACCGGCGCCCTATTCTATGAGCAGTTCTTC.

This clone was seen only once. The V call is TRBV3-1 (or the pseudogene TRBV3-2), the J call TRBJ2-5; D gene ambiguous. The CDR3 has 18 amino acids. Between the trimmed V and J ends, which lost 4 bases and 1 base, there was a span of 22 bases. Germline V gene sequence: CDR1 LGHDT, CDR2 YNNKEL (reference sequence). As DNA, the CDR3 is TGTGCCAGCAGCCCCCCCGCGCGGTGGGAAACCCGCCAAGAGACCCAGTACTTC. Protein product: CASSPPARWETRQETQYF.

The V and J genes are TRBV7-8 and TRBJ1-1; maybe TRBD1 (6 bases). This CDR3 is built from 15 residues. V was shortened by 4 bases and J by 3 bases, with 15 bases between the two germline ends. Germline assignment: CDR1 SGHVS and CDR2 FQNEAQ. The CDR3 region is CASSWGGRGDTEAFF. In DNA, the CDR3 is TGTGCCAGCAGCTGGGGGGGCAGGGGTGACACTGAAGCTTTCTTT.

This clone was detected only a few times. The chain has TRBV4-1 and TRBJ1-1; 9 bases map to TRBD1. With V trimmed by 1 base and J by 5 bases, 14 bases remained unmatched. The CDR3 has 18 residues. Germline loops: CDR1 MGHRA, CDR2 YSYEKL. The CDR3 is CASSQVPIQGAVYTEAFF. CDR3 nucleotides: TGCGCCAGCAGCCAAGTCCCGATACAGGGGGCAGTATATACTGAAGCTTTCTTT.

This clone was picked up a small number of times. The gene calls are TRBV30 and TRBJ1-5; TRBD1 agrees at 12 bases. Losses at the gene ends were 6 bases for V and 2 bases for J; bases not matched to a gene: 5. Germline V lookup: CDR1 GTSNPN, CDR2 SVGIG (reference sequence). The CDR3 runs 15 residues. CDR3 DNA: TGTGCCTGCCGGGACAGGGGGCCAGGCAATCAGCCCCAGCATTTT. This gives the protein CACRDRGPGNQPQHF. Looking up the rest from reference TRBV30 and TRBJ1-5 gives the full variable domain: SQTIHQWPATLVQPVGSPLSLECTVEGTSNPNLYWYRQAAGRGLQLLFYSVGIGQISSEVPQNLSASRPQDRQFILSSKKLLLSDSGFYLCACRDRGPGNQPQHFGDGTRLSIL.

The chain employs TRBV19 and TRBJ1-1; D is perhaps TRBD1 (5 bases). Trimming took off 5 bases at V and 3 bases at J, with 13 bases between the two ends. Germline assignment: CDR1 LNHDA and CDR2 SQIVND (reference sequence). CDR3 length: 14 residues. This CDR3 is CASSSRDRYTEAFF. The CDR3 DNA sequence: TGTGCCAGTAGTTCCCGGGACCGCTACACTGAAGCTTTCTTT.

V is TRBV7-9 and J is TRBJ2-1, with 14 bases fitting TRBD2. Germline assignment: CDR1 SEHNR and CDR2 FQNEAQ (reference sequence). V dropped 5 bases and J dropped 4; count of bases not matched to a gene: 10. The CDR3 length is 18 residues. CDR3 DNA: TGTGCCAGCAGCCATTTGACTAGCGGGGGGGCCAGTTACAATGAGCAGTTCTTC. It is translated as CASSHLTSGGASYNEQFF.

This sequence joins TRBV14 and TRBJ2-5, with no clear D. The CDR3 extends over 15 amino acids. CDR1 and CDR2 from the germline V gene are SGHDN and FVKESK. V was clipped by 1 base and J by 5 bases, with 14 bases between them. CDR3 bases: TGTGCCAGCAGCCAAGGGGATAGGGCAGACGAGACCCAGTACTTC. Residues: CASSQGDRADETQYF. The full variable domain, its missing parts supplied by reference TRBV14 and TRBJ2-5, is EAGVTQFPSHSVIEKGQTVTLRCDPISGHDNLYWYRRVMGKEIKFLLHFVKESKQDESGMPNNRFLAERTGGTYSTLKVQPAELEDSGVYFCASSQGDRADETQYFGPGTRLLVL.

In this sample, this clone turned up once. The J gene is TRBJ1-2, the V gene TRBV27, with D perhaps TRBD1 (6 bases). The V end was cut by 4 bases, the J end by 7 bases, with 13 bases between. Germline V gives CDR1 MNHEY, CDR2 SMNVEV (reference sequence). This CDR3 comprises 13 residues. CDR3 DNA: TGTGCCAGCAGTTCGGGGGGGCGGGGTGGCTACACCTTC. Protein: CASSSGGRGGYTF.

This clone is a singleton in its sample. This sequence joins TRBV7-3 and TRBJ2-7; D could derive from TRBD1 or TRBD2 (7 bases each). CDR1 SGHTA and CDR2 FQGTGA come from the germline V gene. The V end lost 5 bases, the J end lost 7 bases, and 18 bases lay between the germline ends. The CDR3 totals 14 residues. CDR3: CASSPAGQPEEQYF. The CDR3 nucleotides read TGTGCCAGCAGCCCAGCGGGACAGCCGGAGGAGCAGTACTTC.

This chain connects TRBV4-2 to TRBJ2-5; 12 bases are a match to TRBD2. CDR1 is LGHNA, CDR2 YNFKEQ, per germline. V dropped 1 base and J dropped 7; count of bases not matched to a gene: 13. This CDR3 has 18 amino acids. DNA of the CDR3: TGTGCCAGCAGCCAAGTCCTTCGGACTAGCGGGGTGGCGGGGACCCAGTACTTC. Translating it yields CASSQVLRTSGVAGTQYF.

The gene calls are TRBV2 and TRBJ1-2; D gene unclear. The CDR3 contains 13 residues. Germline CDR1 is SNHLY and CDR2 is FYNNEI. Trimming removed 2 bases at V and 7 bases at J, with 11 bases between. The CDR3 nucleotides are TGTGCCAGCAGTGAACGCGAAGGGCTTGGCTACACCTTC. Translating gives CASSEREGLGYTF.

A note on this clone: The same CDR3 also results from other DNA sequences found in this sample. This chain connects TRBV24-1 to TRBJ2-2, with TRBD1 matching over 8 bases. V was clipped by 5 bases and J by 1 base; unmatched bases: 2. CDR3 length: 15 residues. Germline V CDR1 and CDR2: KGHDR, SFDVKD. The CDR3, as DNA: TGTGCCACCAGTGTCGGACAGGGGAACACCGGGGAGCTGTTTTTT. Translated: CATSVGQGNTGELFF.

The chain combines TRBV29-1 with TRBJ2-5; TRBD2 matches at 8 bases. The length of the CDR3 is 13 residues. The trim removed 6 bases at V and 4 bases at J, leaving 7 bases unmatched. Germline-derived CDR1 and CDR2 are SQVTM and ANQGSEA. The CDR3: CSVLTGGAETQYF. The CDR3 nucleotides are TGCAGCGTCCTCACGGGGGGGGCAGAGACCCAGTACTTC.

The CDR3 DNA reads as TGCAGTGCTAGTGGGCTAGCGGATACATACGAGCAGTACTTC. Translation: CSASGLADTYEQYF. This chain connects TRBV20-1 to TRBJ2-7; 7 nucleotides agree with TRBD2. The ends lost 3 bases at V and 4 bases at J; junction bases unmatched: 9. Germline V gene sequence: CDR1 DFQATT, CDR2 SNEGSKA (reference sequence). CDR3 length equals 14 residues.

V and J are TRBV12-3 or TRBV12-4 and TRBJ2-1; D is unresolved. Trimming removed 5 bases at V and 9 bases at J, with 11 bases between. This CDR3 has 12 amino acids. CDR3 loop: CASSPEVGEQFF. In DNA, the CDR3 is TGTGCCAGCAGTCCAGAGGTCGGTGAGCAGTTCTTC.

The rearrangement uses TRBV19 and TRBJ2-1, with D possibly being TRBD1 (6 bases). The germline V and J ends were trimmed by 9 bases and 8 bases, with 23 bases remaining between them. This CDR3 comprises 15 residues. CDR1 and CDR2 (germline): LNHDA, SQIVND (reference sequence). DNA of the CDR3: TGTGCCAGCAGGGAAGGGGACATAGGTACCTATGAGCAGTTCTTC. This translates into CASREGDIGTYEQFF.

The gene calls are TRBV6-5 and TRBJ2-7; D may match TRBD1 or TRBD2 (5 bases each). The CDR3 is 13 residues long. Germline V gene sequence: CDR1 MNHEY, CDR2 SVGAGI. V lost 6 bases to trimming and J lost 2 bases, with 11 bases between them. The CDR3 DNA sequence: TGTGCCAGCAGGAAAGCGGACACCTACGAGCAGTACTTC. This sequence encodes CASRKADTYEQYF.